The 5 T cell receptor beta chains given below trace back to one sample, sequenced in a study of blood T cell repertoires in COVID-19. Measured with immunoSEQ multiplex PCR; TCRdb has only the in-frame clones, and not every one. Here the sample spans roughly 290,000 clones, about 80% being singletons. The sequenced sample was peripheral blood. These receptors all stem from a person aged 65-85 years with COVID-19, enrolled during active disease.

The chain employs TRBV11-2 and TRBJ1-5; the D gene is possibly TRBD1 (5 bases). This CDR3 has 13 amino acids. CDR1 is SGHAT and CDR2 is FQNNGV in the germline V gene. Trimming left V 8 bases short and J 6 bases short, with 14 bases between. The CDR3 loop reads CASSTGISQPQHF. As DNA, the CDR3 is TGTGCCAGCTCTACAGGAATTTCTCAGCCCCAGCATTTT.

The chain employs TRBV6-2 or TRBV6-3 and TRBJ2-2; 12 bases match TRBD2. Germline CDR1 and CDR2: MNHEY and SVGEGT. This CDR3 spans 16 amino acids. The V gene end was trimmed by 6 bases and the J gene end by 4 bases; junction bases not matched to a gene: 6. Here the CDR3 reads CASSLTSGGSTGELFF. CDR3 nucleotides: TGTGCCAGCAGCCTGACTAGCGGGGGTTCCACCGGGGAGCTGTTTTTT.

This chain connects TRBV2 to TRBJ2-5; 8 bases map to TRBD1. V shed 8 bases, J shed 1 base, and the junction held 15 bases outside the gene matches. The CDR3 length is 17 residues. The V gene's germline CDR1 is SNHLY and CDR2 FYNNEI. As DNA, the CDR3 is TGTGCCAGCTTTGGACAGGGTGGGAGTGGGATCCAAGAGACCCAGTACTTC. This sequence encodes CASFGQGGSGIQETQYF.

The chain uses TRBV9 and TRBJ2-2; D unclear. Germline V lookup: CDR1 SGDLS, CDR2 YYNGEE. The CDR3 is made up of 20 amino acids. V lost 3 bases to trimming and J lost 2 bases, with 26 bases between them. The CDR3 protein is CASSDPRVETQSLNTGELFF. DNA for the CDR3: TGTGCCAGCAGCGACCCCCGGGTAGAAACCCAATCCCTTAACACCGGGGAGCTGTTTTTT.

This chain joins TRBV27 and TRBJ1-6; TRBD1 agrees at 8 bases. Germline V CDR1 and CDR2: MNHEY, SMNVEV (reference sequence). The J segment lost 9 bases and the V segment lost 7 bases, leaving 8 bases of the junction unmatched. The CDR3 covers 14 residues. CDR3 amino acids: CASKGTGRRSPLHF. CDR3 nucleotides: TGTGCCAGCAAAGGGACAGGACGGCGTTCACCCCTCCACTTT.